These 28 T cell receptor beta chains were sequenced from one sample in a study of a mutant IDH1 vaccine in newly diagnosed glioma. Sequencing was performed with immunoSEQ multiplex PCR; in TCRdb, only in-frame clones are kept and a portion is missing. Of under 45,000 clones listed, roughly 82% are singletons. As to time point: week 47, end of study. Each dose delivered 300 ug of mutant IDH1 20-mer peptide subcutaneously with imiquimod. These TCRs' antigens remain unknown. This sample comprised PBMCs, obtained from a glioma patient whose treatment included an IDH1 peptide vaccine. These receptors all come from a young man with glioma. Some clones in this sample may be carry-over from other donors' samples.

V gene TRBV5-6 combines with J gene TRBJ1-2; no clear D. The V gene lost 6 bases and the J gene lost 3 bases, with 18 bases spanning the gap. Germline V lookup: CDR1 SGHDT, CDR2 YYEEEE. The CDR3 totals 15 residues. This CDR3 reads CASIQFPPQYYGYTF. The CDR3 nucleotides read TGTGCCAGCATCCAATTCCCCCCCCAGTACTATGGCTACACCTTC.

The V call is TRBV28, the J call TRBJ1-5; a weak D match, TRBD1 (5 bases). The V end was cut by 7 bases, the J end by 2 bases, with 24 bases between. The CDR3 covers 18 residues. Germline lookup yields CDR1 MDHEN and CDR2 SYDVKM. The CDR3, as DNA: TGTGCCAGCACCCGATCGGGGTGGGGGGTATCGGGCAATCAGCCCCAGCATTTT. Amino acid sequence: CASTRSGWGVSGNQPQHF.

V gene TRBV11-2 combines with J gene TRBJ2-2; D is undetermined. The CDR3 has 13 amino acids. Germline CDR1 is SGHAT and CDR2 is FQNNGV. The V end lost 4 bases, the J end lost 2 bases, and 5 bases lay between the germline ends. CDR3 sequence: CASSYPNTGELFF. The CDR3 bases are TGTGCCAGCAGCTACCCCAACACCGGGGAGCTGTTTTTT.

The chain uses TRBV9 and TRBJ2-2; D may correspond to TRBD1 or TRBD2 (7 bases each). The CDR3 contains 15 residues. CDR1 and CDR2 from the germline V gene are SGDLS and YYNGEE. V was trimmed by 4 bases and J by 5 bases, leaving 15 bases between them. CDR3 residues: CASSPSGGETGELFF. The CDR3 nucleotides read TGTGCCAGCAGCCCTTCAGGGGGGGAAACCGGGGAGCTGTTTTTT.

The chain couples TRBV4-3 to TRBJ2-7; 9 bases map to TRBD2. The CDR3 sequence is 14 residues long. Germline V gives CDR1 LGHNA, CDR2 YSLEER. Trimming at V came to 3 bases and at J to 3 bases, leaving 3 bases not matched to a gene. In nucleotides, the CDR3 is TGCGCCAGCAGCCACCGGACTAGCGACTACGAGCAGTACTTC. Amino acid sequence: CASSHRTSDYEQYF.

The genes are TRBV4-2 and TRBJ1-2; D gene uncertain. V was pared by 1 base and J by 5 bases, with 8 bases between. CDR1 is LGHNA, CDR2 YNFKEQ, per germline. The CDR3 runs to 13 residues. CDR3 nucleotides: TGTGCCAGCAGCCAAGCCATGGGGTATGGCTACACCTTC. Translation gives CASSQAMGYGYTF.

The chain combines TRBV15 with TRBJ1-5; a possible D gene is TRBD1 (5 bases). The CDR3 is made up of 14 amino acids. The germline CDR1 and CDR2 sequences are LNHNV and YYDKDF (reference sequence). V was pared by 2 bases and J by 2 bases, with 7 bases between. CDR3: CATSRPGGNQPQHF. CDR3 DNA sequence: TGTGCCACCAGCAGACCGGGGGGCAATCAGCCCCAGCATTTT. Supplemented by reference TRBV15 and TRBJ1-5, the full variable domain reads DAMVIQNPRYQVTQFGKPVTLSCSQTLNHNVMYWYQQKSSQAPKLLFHYYDKDFNNEADTPDNFQSRRPNTSFCFLDIRSPGLGDTAMYLCATSRPGGNQPQHFGDGTRLSIL.

The rearrangement joins TRBV11-1 to TRBJ1-2, with no clear D. The CDR3 contains 13 residues. Trimming stripped 5 bases from V and 8 bases from J, with 15 bases between. CDR1 is SGHAT, CDR2 FQDESV, per germline (reference sequence). This CDR3 reads CASSTRPLGGYTF. The CDR3 DNA reads TGTGCCAGCAGCACCCGACCTTTGGGAGGCTACACCTTC.

By sample fraction, this clone is medium-sized. The rearrangement links TRBV5-6 to TRBJ2-1, with D perhaps TRBD1 (6 bases). The V and J ends lost 1 base and 7 bases respectively, with 12 bases between them. Germline V lookup: CDR1 SGHDT, CDR2 YYEEEE. The CDR3 sequence is 14 residues long. The CDR3 bases are TGTGCCAGCAGCTTGTGGGGGCGTATGAATGAGCAGTTCTTC. It specifies CASSLWGRMNEQFF.

V and J are TRBV6-5 and TRBJ2-7; D is unresolved. Germline V lookup: CDR1 MNHEY, CDR2 SVGAGI. V shed 4 bases and J shed 1 base, with 5 bases lying between them. The CDR3 is made up of 12 amino acids. In DNA, the CDR3 is TGTGCCAGCAGTTCGACTTCCTACGAGCAGTACTTC. This translates into CASSSTSYEQYF.

CDR3 sequence: CAWSGFLDYGYTF. The CDR3 DNA follows: TGTGCCTGGAGTGGATTCCTGGACTATGGCTACACCTTC. This chain joins TRBV30 and TRBJ1-2; D ambiguous. The CDR3 runs 13 residues. V lost 1 base and J 3 bases, leaving 9 bases between the germline ends. Germline values: CDR1 GTSNPN, CDR2 SVGIG (reference sequence). Using reference TRBV30 and TRBJ1-2 for the parts outside the CDR3, the full variable domain is SQTIHQWPATLVQPVGSPLSLECTVEGTSNPNLYWYRQAAGRGLQLLFYSVGIGQISSEVPQNLSASRPQDRQFILSSKKLLLSDSGFYLCAWSGFLDYGYTFGSGTRLTVV.

This chain connects TRBV5-6 to TRBJ2-7; 8 bases match TRBD1. The germline CDR1 and CDR2 sequences are SGHDT and YYEEEE. The CDR3 contains 14 residues. V was clipped by 1 base and J by 3 bases; unmatched bases: 3. The CDR3: CASSLTGGIYEQYF. The CDR3 DNA follows: TGTGCCAGCAGCTTGACAGGGGGGATCTACGAGCAGTACTTC.

This chain uses TRBV7-2 with TRBJ1-3, with D uncertain. Trimming cost V 4 bases and J 0 bases, with 16 bases left between them. The CDR3 is 17 amino acids. Germline V gene data show CDR1 as SGHTA and CDR2 as FQGNSA. The CDR3 DNA follows: TGTGCCAGCAGCTATTACAGTTCCTCCAGCTCTGGAAACACCATATATTTT. Protein product: CASSYYSSSSSGNTIYF.

This chain connects TRBV5-1 to TRBJ2-7; D might be TRBD1 (6 bases). This CDR3 has 15 residues. With 1 base removed from V and 0 bases from J, the gap between germline ends came to 11 bases. CDR1 and CDR2 from the germline V gene are SGHRS and YFSETQ. This CDR3 is CASSLPRDTSYEQYF. The CDR3 nucleotides read TGCGCCAGCAGCTTGCCCCGGGACACCTCCTACGAGCAGTACTTC.

By its share, this clone is large (0.1 to 1%). V is TRBV19 and J is TRBJ1-5, with D unresolved. The CDR3 contains 14 residues. The germline V gene encodes CDR1 LNHDA and CDR2 SQIVND (reference sequence). V was pared by 3 bases and J by 5 bases, with 11 bases between. The CDR3 DNA follows: TGTGCCAGTAGTATCACGGGGTTCGATCAGCCCCAGCATTTT. Protein sequence: CASSITGFDQPQHF.

This chain joins TRBV7-2 and TRBJ2-2; D unresolved. V shed 1 base and J shed 2 bases, with 5 bases lying between them. This CDR3 comprises 14 residues. Germline assignment: CDR1 SGHTA and CDR2 FQGNSA. The CDR3 DNA follows: TGTGCCAGCAGCTTAGAAACAAACACCGGGGAGCTGTTTTTT. As protein: CASSLETNTGELFF.

The V call is TRBV10-3, the J call TRBJ1-2, with 8 bases identical to TRBD1. Germline loops: CDR1 ENHRY, CDR2 SYGVKD. Trimming took 0 bases from V and 3 from J; bases not matched to a gene: 6. The CDR3 totals 16 residues. The CDR3 is CAISESAGGSYYGYTF. The DNA for the CDR3 is TGTGCCATCAGTGAGTCGGCAGGGGGCTCTTACTATGGCTACACCTTC.

This clone turned up a few times. The chain is built from TRBV30 and TRBJ1-1; D ambiguous. The CDR3 length is 13 residues. V lost 1 base, J lost 0 bases, and 6 bases lay in between. In germline, CDR1 is GTSNPN, CDR2 SVGIG (reference sequence). CDR3 residues: CAWSDGMNTEAFF. CDR3 in DNA: TGTGCCTGGAGTGACGGTATGAACACTGAAGCTTTCTTT.

The V and J genes are TRBV6-6 and TRBJ1-2; 8 nucleotides line up with TRBD1. V was clipped by 7 bases and J by 10 bases; unmatched bases: 17. Germline loops: CDR1 MNHNY, CDR2 SVGAGI (reference sequence). The CDR3 length is 15 residues. Here the CDR3 reads CASNSYGQGAEDYTF. Here the CDR3 DNA reads TGTGCCAGCAATAGCTACGGGCAGGGGGCAGAAGACTACACCTTC.

This clone is medium-sized. The chain links TRBV19 to TRBJ2-7; possible D gene TRBD1, 6 bases. This CDR3 is built from 16 residues. With 3 bases removed from V and 4 bases from J, the gap between germline ends came to 19 bases. Germline V gives CDR1 LNHDA, CDR2 SQIVND (reference sequence). In DNA, the CDR3 is TGTGCCAGTAGTATCGGCGGCGGGCAGGGGTTTTACGAGCAGTACTTC. This encodes CASSIGGGQGFYEQYF.

The rearrangement joins TRBV19 to TRBJ2-2; no clear D gene. The ends were cut back, 3 bases at V and 6 bases at J, with 8 bases in the middle. The CDR3 has 13 amino acids. Germline-derived CDR1 and CDR2 are LNHDA and SQIVND (reference sequence). DNA for the CDR3: TGTGCCAGTAGTATTGTCGGACCCGGGGAGCTGTTTTTT. Encoded protein: CASSIVGPGELFF.

V and J are TRBV2 and TRBJ2-1; TRBD2 matches 8 bases. Germline V CDR1 and CDR2: SNHLY, FYNNEI. The V gene end was trimmed by 4 bases and the J gene end by 9 bases; junction bases not matched to a gene: 11. The CDR3 has 15 residues. The chain's CDR3 is CASSVGAGGRGEQFF. CDR3 bases: TGTGCCAGCAGTGTCGGGGCGGGAGGCCGGGGTGAGCAGTTCTTC.

Note on this clone: Because the CDR3 is missing its conserved closing phenylalanine or tryptophan, this is likely a read error. V and J are TRBV27 and TRBJ1-2, with a tentative D call TRBD1 (6 bases). This CDR3 is built from 15 residues. Per germline, CDR1 MNHEY and CDR2 SMNVEV (reference sequence). In DNA, the CDR3 is TGTGCCGGCAGTCTCCTCGGGGGGGCGGACTATGGCTACACCCTC. Encoded protein: CAGSLLGGADYGYTL.

The rearrangement links TRBV10-3 to TRBJ1-6, with D tentatively TRBD1 (6 bases). Germline assignment: CDR1 ENHRY and CDR2 SYGVKD. CDR3 length equals 17 residues. V lost 0 bases to trimming and J lost 3 bases, with 12 bases between them. In DNA, the CDR3 is TGTGCCATCAGTGAGTCAGGGGGGAATAGCTATAATTCACCCCTCCACTTT. Translation: CAISESGGNSYNSPLHF.

This chain links TRBV30 with TRBJ2-1, with 9 bases matching TRBD2. CDR1 and CDR2 from the germline V gene are GTSNPN and SVGIG (reference sequence). The CDR3 is 14 amino acids. V lost 4 bases and J lost 5; bases outside the gene matches: 6. CDR3 DNA sequence: TGTGCCTGGACGTTTGCGGGGGGGGACAATGAGCAGTTCTTC. Translation gives CAWTFAGGDNEQFF.

The chain is built from TRBV30 and TRBJ2-2, with D maybe TRBD2 (7 bases). CDR1 is GTSNPN, CDR2 SVGIG, per germline (reference sequence). Trimming stripped 3 bases from V and 3 bases from J, with 11 bases between. The CDR3 consists of 14 residues. The DNA of the CDR3 is TGTGCCTGGAGAGGGGGGGGAGACACCGGGGAGCTGTTTTTT. Its translation: CAWRGGGDTGELFF. The entire variable domain, with the rest obtained from reference TRBV30 and TRBJ2-2, is as follows: SQTIHQWPATLVQPVGSPLSLECTVEGTSNPNLYWYRQAAGRGLQLLFYSVGIGQISSEVPQNLSASRPQDRQFILSSKKLLLSDSGFYLCAWRGGGDTGELFFGEGSRLTVL.

This chain joins TRBV7-2 and TRBJ1-5; perhaps TRBD1 as D (6 bases). With 5 bases removed from V and 2 bases from J, the gap between germline ends came to 13 bases. CDR1 is SGHTA, CDR2 FQGNSA, per germline. CDR3 length equals 15 residues. This CDR3 is CASSPRAGGNQPQHF. CDR3 coding DNA: TGTGCCAGCAGCCCACGGGCAGGGGGCAATCAGCCCCAGCATTTT.

This clone was seen only once. The chain has TRBV29-1 and TRBJ1-1, with 7 bases identical to TRBD1. Germline V lookup: CDR1 SQVTM, CDR2 ANQGSEA. The CDR3 is 13 amino acids. Trimming removed 7 bases from V and 4 bases from J; junction bases left unmatched: 9. The CDR3 DNA reads as TGCAGCGACCGGACAGGAATTGTCACTGAAGCTTTCTTT. Translated: CSDRTGIVTEAFF.